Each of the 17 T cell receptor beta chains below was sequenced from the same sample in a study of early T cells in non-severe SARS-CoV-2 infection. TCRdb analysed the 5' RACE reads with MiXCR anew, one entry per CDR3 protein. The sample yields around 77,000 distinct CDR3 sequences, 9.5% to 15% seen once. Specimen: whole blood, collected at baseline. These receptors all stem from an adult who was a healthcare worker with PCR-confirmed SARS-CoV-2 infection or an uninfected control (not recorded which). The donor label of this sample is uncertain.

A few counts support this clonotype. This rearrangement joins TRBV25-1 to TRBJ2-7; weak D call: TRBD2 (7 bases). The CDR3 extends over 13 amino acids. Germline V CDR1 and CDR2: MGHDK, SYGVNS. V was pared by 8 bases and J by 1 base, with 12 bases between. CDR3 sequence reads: CASGGAISYEQYF. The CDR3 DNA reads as TGTGCCAGCGGGGGGGCGATTTCCTACGAGCAGTACTTC.

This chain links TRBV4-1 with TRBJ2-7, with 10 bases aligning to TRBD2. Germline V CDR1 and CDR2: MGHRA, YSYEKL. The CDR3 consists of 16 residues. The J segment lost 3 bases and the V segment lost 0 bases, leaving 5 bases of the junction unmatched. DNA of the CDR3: TGCGCCAGCAGCCAAGATTCAAGACTAGCGGGCTACGAGCAGTACTTC. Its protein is CASSQDSRLAGYEQYF.

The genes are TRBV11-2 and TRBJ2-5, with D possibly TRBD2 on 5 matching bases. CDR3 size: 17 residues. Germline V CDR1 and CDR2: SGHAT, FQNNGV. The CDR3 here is CGTSSYPMGVAKETQYF. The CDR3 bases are TGTGGGACCAGCAGTTACCCGATGGGAGTAGCGAAAGAGACCCAGTACTTC.

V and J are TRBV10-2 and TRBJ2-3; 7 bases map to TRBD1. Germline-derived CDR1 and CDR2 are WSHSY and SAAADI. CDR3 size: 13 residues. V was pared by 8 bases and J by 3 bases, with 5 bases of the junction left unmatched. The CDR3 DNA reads TGCGCCAGCGGAAGGGGGCTGACAGATACGCAGTATTTT. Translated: CASGRGLTDTQYF.

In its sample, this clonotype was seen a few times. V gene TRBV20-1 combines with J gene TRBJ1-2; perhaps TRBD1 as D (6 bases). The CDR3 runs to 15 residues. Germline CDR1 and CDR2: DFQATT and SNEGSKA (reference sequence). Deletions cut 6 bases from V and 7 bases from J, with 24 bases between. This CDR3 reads CSANGKGQTRGGYTF. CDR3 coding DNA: TGCAGTGCCAATGGGAAGGGCCAGACCAGGGGTGGCTACACCTTC.

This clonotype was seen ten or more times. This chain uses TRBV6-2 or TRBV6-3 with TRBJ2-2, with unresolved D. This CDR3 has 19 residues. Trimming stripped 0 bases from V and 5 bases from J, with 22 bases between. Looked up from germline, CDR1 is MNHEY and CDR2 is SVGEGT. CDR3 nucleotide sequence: TGTGCCAGCAGTTACTCGATGACGCAAGACTCAGAAGGAACCGGGGAGCTGTTTTTT. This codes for CASSYSMTQDSEGTGELFF.

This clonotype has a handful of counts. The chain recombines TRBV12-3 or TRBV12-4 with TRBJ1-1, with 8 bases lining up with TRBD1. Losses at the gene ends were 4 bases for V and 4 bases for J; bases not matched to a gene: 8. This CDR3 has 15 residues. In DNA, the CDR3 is TGTGCCAGCAGTTCCCACAACAGGGGGATCACTGAAGCTTTCTTT. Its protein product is CASSSHNRGITEAFF.

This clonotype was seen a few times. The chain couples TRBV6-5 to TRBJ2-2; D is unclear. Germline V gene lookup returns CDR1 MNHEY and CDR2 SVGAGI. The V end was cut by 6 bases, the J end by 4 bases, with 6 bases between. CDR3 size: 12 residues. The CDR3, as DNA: TGTGCCAGCAGCCCGTCCACCGGGGAGCTGTTTTTT. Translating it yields CASSPSTGELFF.

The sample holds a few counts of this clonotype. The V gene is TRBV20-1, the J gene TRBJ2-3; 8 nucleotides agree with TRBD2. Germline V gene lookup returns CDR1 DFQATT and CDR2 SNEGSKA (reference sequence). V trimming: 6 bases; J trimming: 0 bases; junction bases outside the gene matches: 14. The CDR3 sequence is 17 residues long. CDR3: CSATTVSGVPSTDTQYF. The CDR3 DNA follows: TGCAGTGCCACAACGGTTAGCGGGGTCCCTAGCACAGATACGCAGTATTTT.

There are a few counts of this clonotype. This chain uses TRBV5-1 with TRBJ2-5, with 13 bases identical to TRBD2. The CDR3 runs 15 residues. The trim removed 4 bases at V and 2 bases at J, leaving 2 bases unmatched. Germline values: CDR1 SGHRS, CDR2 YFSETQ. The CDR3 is CASSKGLAGQETQYF. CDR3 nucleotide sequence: TGCGCCAGCAGCAAGGGACTAGCGGGGCAAGAGACCCAGTACTTC.

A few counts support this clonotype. CDR3 nucleotides: TGTGCCACCCCACAACGACAGGGAACTGAAGCTTTCTTT. It encodes CATPQRQGTEAFF. The J gene is TRBJ1-1, the V gene TRBV24-1; 7 bases line up with TRBD1. J gave up 5 bases and V 9 bases, and 8 bases lay outside the gene matches. In germline, CDR1 is KGHDR, CDR2 SFDVKD. The CDR3 is 13 amino acids.

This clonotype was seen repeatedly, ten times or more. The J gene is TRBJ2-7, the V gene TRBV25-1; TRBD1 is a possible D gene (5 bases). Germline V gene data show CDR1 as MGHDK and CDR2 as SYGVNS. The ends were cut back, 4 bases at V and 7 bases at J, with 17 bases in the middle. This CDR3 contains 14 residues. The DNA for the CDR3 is TGTGCCAGCAGTGCAAACAGGCCTCCTTGGGAGCAGTACTTC. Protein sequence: CASSANRPPWEQYF.

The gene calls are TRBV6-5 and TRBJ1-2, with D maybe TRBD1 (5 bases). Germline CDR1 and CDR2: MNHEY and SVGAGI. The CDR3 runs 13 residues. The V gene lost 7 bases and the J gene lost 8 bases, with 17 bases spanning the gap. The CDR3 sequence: CASTTTGQGGYTF. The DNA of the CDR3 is TGTGCCAGCACCACGACGGGCCAGGGAGGCTACACCTTC.

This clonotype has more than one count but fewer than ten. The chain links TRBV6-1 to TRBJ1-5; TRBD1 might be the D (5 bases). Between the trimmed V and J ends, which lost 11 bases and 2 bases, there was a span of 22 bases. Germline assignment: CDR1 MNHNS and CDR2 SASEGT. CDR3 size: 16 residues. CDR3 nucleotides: TGTGCCGCCCGCGATGGCAGGGCTATGGGCAATCAGCCCCAGCATTTT. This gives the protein CAARDGRAMGNQPQHF.

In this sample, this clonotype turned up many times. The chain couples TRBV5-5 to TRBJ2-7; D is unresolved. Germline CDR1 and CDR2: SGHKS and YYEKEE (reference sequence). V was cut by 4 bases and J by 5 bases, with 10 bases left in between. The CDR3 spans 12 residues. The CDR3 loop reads CASSPKTHEQYF. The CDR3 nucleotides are TGTGCCAGCAGCCCAAAAACCCACGAGCAGTACTTC.

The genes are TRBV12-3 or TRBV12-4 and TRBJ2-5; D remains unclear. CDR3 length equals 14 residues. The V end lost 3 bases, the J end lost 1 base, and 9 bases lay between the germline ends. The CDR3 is CASSLLGPQETQYF. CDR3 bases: TGTGCCAGCAGTTTGTTAGGGCCCCAAGAGACCCAGTACTTC.

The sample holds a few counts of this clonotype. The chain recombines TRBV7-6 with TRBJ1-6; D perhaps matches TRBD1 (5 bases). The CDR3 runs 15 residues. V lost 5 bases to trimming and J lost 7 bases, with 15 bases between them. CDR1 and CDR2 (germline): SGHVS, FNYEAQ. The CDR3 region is CASSLAGTENSPLHF. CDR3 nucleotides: TGTGCCAGCAGCCTTGCCGGGACGGAAAATTCACCCCTCCACTTT. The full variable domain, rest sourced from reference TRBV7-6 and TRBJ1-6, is GAGVSQSPRYKVTKRGQDVALRCDPISGHVSLYWYRQALGQGPEFLTYFNYEAQQDKSGLPNDRFSAERPEGSISTLTIQRTEQRDSAMYRCASSLAGTENSPLHFGNGTRLTVT.